This is a list of T cell receptor beta chains from one sample in a study of identical twins. Using its own MiXCR run on the 5' RACE reads, TCRdb lists one record per CDR3 protein. Here the sample spans 700,000 or so distinct CDR3 sequences, 21% being singletons. Another study also made use of these data, one on T cells expressing NK-cell markers.

Sequences were obtained from PBMCs. Source of these receptors: a woman aged 18-29 years in good health. Each CDR3 is given with its conserved first and last residue. A D gene is named only where the DNA matches it firmly. Clone size is shown for a subset of rows, as once, few, many or a class of expanded clone.

>TRBJ1-5|few|TRBV6-1|NA|13
CASSSVRNQPQHF
TGTGCCAGCAGCTCCGTCAGAAATCAGCCCCAGCATTTT
>TRBJ2-7|NA|TRBV15|NA|15
CATSSLEWTPSEQYF
TGTGCCACCAGCAGTTTGGAATGGACCCCCTCCGAGCAGTACTTC
>TRBJ2-5|many|TRBV21-1|NA|14
CASSVKGEKETQYF
TGTGCCAGCAGCGTTAAAGGGGAAAAAGAGACCCAGTACTTC
>TRBJ1-2|many|TRBV2|TRBD1|12
CASQGQLYGYTF
TGTGCCAGCCAGGGACAGCTCTATGGCTACACCTTC
>TRBJ1-2|few|TRBV12-3/TRBV12-4|NA|13
CASSPDDSYGYTF
TGTGCCAGCAGTCCCGACGACAGTTATGGCTACACCTTC
>TRBJ2-7|many|TRBV29-1|NA|12
CSVEGRGFEQYF
TGCAGCGTTGAAGGCCGGGGATTTGAGCAGTACTTC
>TRBJ2-5|few|TRBV3-1|NA|15
CASSHSGATFGTQYF
TGTGCCAGCAGCCATTCAGGTGCTACTTTCGGGACCCAGTACTTC
>TRBJ1-4|many|TRBV20-1|NA|13
CSAPANALGGLFF
TGCAGTGCCCCGGCAAATGCTCTGGGCGGACTGTTTTTT
>TRBJ2-7|NA|TRBV5-1|NA|13
CASRHGETYEQYF
TGCGCCAGCAGGCATGGGGAGACCTACGAGCAGTACTTC
>TRBJ1-6|many|TRBV20-1|TRBD1|16
CSASTGGHSYNSPLHF
TGCAGTGCTAGCACAGGGGGACACTCCTATAATTCACCCCTCCACTTT
>TRBJ2-7|few|TRBV5-1|NA|13
CASFEDNSYEQYF
TGCGCCAGCTTTGAGGACAACTCCTACGAGCAGTACTTC
>TRBJ2-1|NA|TRBV5-1|TRBD2|16
CASSAPGLAGYNEQFF
TGCGCCAGCAGCGCTCCGGGACTAGCGGGGTACAATGAGCAGTTCTTC
>TRBJ2-3|few|TRBV4-1|NA|13
CASSHEVADTQYF
TGCGCCAGCAGCCACGAAGTCGCAGATACGCAGTATTTT
>TRBJ2-1|few|TRBV6-2/TRBV6-3|NA|16
CASSYSSRAVVYEQFF
TGTGCCAGCAGTTACTCGTCCAGGGCCGTAGTGTATGAGCAGTTCTTC
>TRBJ2-7|NA|TRBV5-6|NA|14
CASSLGRNRNEQYF
TGTGCCAGCAGCTTGGGGCGGAACAGGAACGAGCAGTACTTC
>TRBJ2-3|NA|TRBV18|NA|12
CASSLQEDTQYF
TGTGCCAGCTCACTCCAGGAAGATACGCAGTATTTT
>TRBJ2-7|few|TRBV5-1|TRBD2|15
CASSSGLAGPVEQYF
TGCGCCAGCAGCTCCGGACTAGCGGGACCGGTCGAGCAGTACTTC
>TRBJ2-5|few|TRBV7-8|TRBD2|14
CASSPRGGGGTQYF
TGTGCCAGCAGCCCCCGTGGGGGGGGAGGGACCCAGTACTTC
>TRBJ1-2|few|TRBV20-1|NA|14
CSAVERTATFGYTF
TGCAGTGCAGTTGAGCGTACAGCGACCTTTGGCTACACCTTC
>TRBJ1-4|NA|TRBV6-1|NA|15
CASSDWAATNEKLFF
TGTGCCAGCAGTGATTGGGCAGCAACTAATGAAAAACTGTTTTTT
>TRBJ1-1|NA|TRBV6-1|TRBD1|15
CASSDRSQGVEKAFF
TGTGCCAGCAGTGACCGAAGCCAGGGGGTAGAAAAAGCTTTCTTT
>TRBJ2-7|NA|TRBV5-6|TRBD1|15
CASSFLQGATHEQYF
TGTGCCAGCAGCTTTCTCCAGGGGGCGACCCACGAGCAGTACTTC
>TRBJ2-7|NA|TRBV27|NA|13
CASSFGGVGGQYF
TGTGCCAGCAGTTTCGGCGGGGTTGGCGGGCAGTACTTC
>TRBJ2-3|few|TRBV10-3|NA|15
CAISDLAGNTDTQYF
TGTGCCATCAGTGATCTGGCGGGGAACACAGATACGCAGTATTTT
>TRBJ2-7|NA|TRBV9|TRBD1|15
CASSTGTGKNYEQYF
TGTGCCAGCAGCACCGGGACAGGGAAGAACTACGAGCAGTACTTC
>TRBJ2-7|NA|TRBV20-1|NA|12
CSARDQMFGQYF
TGCAGTGCTAGAGATCAAATGTTCGGGCAGTACTTC
>TRBJ2-7|NA|TRBV5-5|NA|15
CASSETVAGAYEQYF
TGTGCCAGCAGCGAGACAGTGGCAGGGGCCTACGAGCAGTACTTC
>TRBJ2-1|NA|TRBV20-1|TRBD2|14
CSALNQRGAHEQFF
TGCAGTGCTTTAAACCAGCGGGGGGCCCATGAGCAGTTCTTC
>TRBJ2-1|few|TRBV5-1|TRBD2|16
CASSLDGLAVYNEQFF
TGCGCCAGCAGCTTGGATGGACTAGCGGTATACAATGAGCAGTTCTTC
>TRBJ1-1|NA|TRBV12-3/TRBV12-4|NA|15
CASSLSYRGNTEAFF
TGTGCCAGCAGTTTGAGTTACCGGGGGAACACTGAAGCTTTCTTT
>TRBJ1-5|few|TRBV12-3/TRBV12-4|NA|13
CASSLGGHQPQHF
TGTGCCAGCAGTTTGGGGGGTCATCAGCCCCAGCATTTT
>TRBJ2-7|NA|TRBV6-2/TRBV6-3|NA|15
CASSFLGGPTYEQYF
TGTGCCAGCAGTTTTTTGGGGGGACCGACCTACGAGCAGTACTTC
>TRBJ2-2|few|TRBV12-3/TRBV12-4|NA|13
CASRTRETGELFF
TGTGCCAGCAGAACCAGGGAGACCGGGGAGCTGTTTTTT
>TRBJ2-7|NA|TRBV7-6|NA|16
CASSPTPGTDYDEQYF
TGTGCCAGCAGTCCGACCCCTGGGACGGACTACGACGAGCAGTACTTC
>TRBJ2-2|NA|TRBV5-1|NA|15
CASSLAHTNTGELFF
TGCGCCAGCAGCTTGGCACACACGAACACCGGGGAGCTGTTTTTT
>TRBJ2-2|few|TRBV20-1|NA|12
CSARWNTGELFF
TGCAGTGCTAGGTGGAACACCGGGGAGCTGTTTTTT
>TRBJ1-5|NA|TRBV6-4|TRBD1|15
CASSAGTGVGQPQHF
TGTGCCAGCAGTGCGGGGACAGGGGTGGGTCAGCCCCAGCATTTT
>TRBJ2-7|NA|TRBV7-2|TRBD1|14
CASSYGTGGLRVYF
TGTGCCAGCAGCTACGGGACAGGGGGCCTACGAGTCTACTTC
>TRBJ1-2|NA|TRBV28|NA|12
CASSFPRRGYTF
TGTGCCAGCAGTTTCCCTCGACGAGGCTACACCTTC
>TRBJ1-2|few|TRBV29-1|NA|12
CSVETGSYGYTF
TGCAGCGTTGAAACAGGGTCCTATGGCTACACCTTC
>TRBJ2-5|few|TRBV6-5|NA|18
CASSYAGQGVRGKETQYF
TGTGCCAGCAGTTACGCGGGTCAAGGGGTTCGGGGTAAAGAGACCCAGTACTTC
>TRBJ2-1|few|TRBV6-5|TRBD2|16
CASSYSTTSGTDEQFF
TGTGCCAGCAGTTACTCGACGACTAGCGGGACGGATGAGCAGTTCTTC
>TRBJ1-2|many|TRBV29-1|NA|12
CSVGRDTYGYTF
TGCAGCGTTGGGCGGGACACCTATGGCTACACCTTC
>TRBJ2-7|many|TRBV12-3/TRBV12-4|NA|12
CASSLKSHEQYF
TGTGCCAGCAGTTTAAAGAGCCACGAGCAGTACTTC
>TRBJ2-5|few|TRBV15|NA|13
CATSRDLGRDQYF
TGTGCCACCAGCAGAGATCTAGGAAGGGACCAGTACTTC
>TRBJ1-1|few|TRBV29-1|NA|14
CSVEPRTSFTEAFF
TGCAGCGTTGAACCCAGGACATCCTTCACTGAAGCTTTCTTT
>TRBJ2-6|NA|TRBV20-1|NA|15
CSASQGLPGANVLTF
TGCAGTGCTAGTCAGGGGCTTCCTGGGGCCAACGTCCTGACTTTC
>TRBJ2-7|few|TRBV9|NA|15
CASSATGLDHYEQYF
TGTGCCAGCAGCGCCACGGGACTCGACCATTACGAGCAGTACTTC
>TRBJ1-2|NA|TRBV27|NA|14
CASSLSGLDYGYTF
TGTGCCAGCAGTTTATCAGGGTTGGATTATGGCTACACCTTC
>TRBJ2-3|NA|TRBV12-3/TRBV12-4|NA|15
CASSQGGGNTDTQYF
TGTGCCAGCAGTCAAGGGGGCGGGAACACAGATACGCAGTATTTT
>TRBJ1-2|few|TRBV20-1|NA|14
CSARVMGAGYGYTF
TGCAGTGCGAGAGTTATGGGAGCTGGCTATGGCTACACCTTC
>TRBJ2-2|NA|TRBV7-3|TRBD1|17
CASSLIGPGTGDGELFF
TGTGCCAGCAGCTTAATCGGTCCCGGGACAGGGGACGGGGAGCTGTTTTTT
>TRBJ2-6|NA|TRBV12-3/TRBV12-4|NA|16
CASSFKGGPGANVLTF
TGTGCCAGCAGTTTCAAAGGGGGACCAGGGGCCAACGTCCTGACTTTC